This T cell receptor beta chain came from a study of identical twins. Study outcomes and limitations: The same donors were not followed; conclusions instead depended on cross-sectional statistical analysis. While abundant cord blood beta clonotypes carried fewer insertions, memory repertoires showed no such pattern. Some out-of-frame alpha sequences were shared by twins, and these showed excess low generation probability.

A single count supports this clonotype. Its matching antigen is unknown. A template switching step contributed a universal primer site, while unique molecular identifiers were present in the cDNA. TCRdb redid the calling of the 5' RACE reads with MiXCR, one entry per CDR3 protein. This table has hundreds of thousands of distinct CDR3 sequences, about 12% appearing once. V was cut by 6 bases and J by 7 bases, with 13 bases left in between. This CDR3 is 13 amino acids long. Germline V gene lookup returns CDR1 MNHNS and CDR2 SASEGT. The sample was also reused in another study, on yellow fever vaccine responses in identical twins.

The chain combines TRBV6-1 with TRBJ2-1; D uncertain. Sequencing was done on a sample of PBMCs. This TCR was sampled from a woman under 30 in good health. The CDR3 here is CASRDRKTNEQFF. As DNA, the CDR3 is TGTGCCAGCAGGGACCGAAAAACAAATGAGCAGTTCTTC.